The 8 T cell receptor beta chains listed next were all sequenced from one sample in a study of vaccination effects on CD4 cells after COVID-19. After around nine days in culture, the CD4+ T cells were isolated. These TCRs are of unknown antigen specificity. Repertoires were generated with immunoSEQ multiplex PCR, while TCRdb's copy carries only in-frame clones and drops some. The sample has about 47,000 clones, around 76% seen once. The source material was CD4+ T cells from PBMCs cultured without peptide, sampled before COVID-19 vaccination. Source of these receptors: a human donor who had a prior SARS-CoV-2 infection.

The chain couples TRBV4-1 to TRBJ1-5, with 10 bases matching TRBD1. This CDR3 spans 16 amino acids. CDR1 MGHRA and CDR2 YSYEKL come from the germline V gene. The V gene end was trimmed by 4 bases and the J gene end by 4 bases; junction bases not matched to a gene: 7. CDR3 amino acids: CASSRPGQGRNQPQHF. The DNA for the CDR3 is TGCGCCAGCAGCCGTCCGGGACAGGGGAGGAATCAGCCCCAGCATTTT.

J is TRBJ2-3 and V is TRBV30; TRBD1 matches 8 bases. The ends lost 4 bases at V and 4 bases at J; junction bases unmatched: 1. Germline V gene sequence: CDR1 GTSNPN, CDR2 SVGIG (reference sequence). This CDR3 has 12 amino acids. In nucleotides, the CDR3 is TGTGCCTGGACAGGGGGCGCAGATACGCAGTATTTT. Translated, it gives CAWTGGADTQYF.

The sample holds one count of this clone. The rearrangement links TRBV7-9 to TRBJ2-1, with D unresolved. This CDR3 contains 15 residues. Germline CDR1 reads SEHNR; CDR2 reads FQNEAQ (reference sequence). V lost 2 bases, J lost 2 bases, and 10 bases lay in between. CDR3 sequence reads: CASSLNSLTYNEQFF. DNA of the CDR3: TGTGCCAGCAGCTTAAACAGTCTAACCTACAATGAGCAGTTCTTC.

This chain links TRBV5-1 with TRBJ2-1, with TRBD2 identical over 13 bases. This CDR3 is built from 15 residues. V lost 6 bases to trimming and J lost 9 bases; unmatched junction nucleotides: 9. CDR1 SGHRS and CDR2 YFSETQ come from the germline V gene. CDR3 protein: CASMELAGGLGEQFF. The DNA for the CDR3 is TGCGCCAGCATGGAACTAGCGGGAGGGCTTGGTGAGCAGTTCTTC.

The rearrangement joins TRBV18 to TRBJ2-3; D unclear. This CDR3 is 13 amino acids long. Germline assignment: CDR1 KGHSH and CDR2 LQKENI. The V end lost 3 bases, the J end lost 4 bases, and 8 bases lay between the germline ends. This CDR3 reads CASSPTQADTQYF. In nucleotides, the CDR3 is TGTGCCAGCTCACCCACTCAGGCAGATACGCAGTATTTT.

CDR3 loop: CASRLAGESSYNEQFF. The CDR3 nucleotides read TGTGCCAGCAGACTAGCGGGGGAGAGCTCCTACAATGAGCAGTTCTTC. The chain couples TRBV7-2 to TRBJ2-1; 11 bases line up with TRBD2. The germline V gene has CDR1 SGHTA and CDR2 FQGNSA. This CDR3 contains 16 residues. J was trimmed by 0 bases and V by 6 bases; bases with no gene match: 4.

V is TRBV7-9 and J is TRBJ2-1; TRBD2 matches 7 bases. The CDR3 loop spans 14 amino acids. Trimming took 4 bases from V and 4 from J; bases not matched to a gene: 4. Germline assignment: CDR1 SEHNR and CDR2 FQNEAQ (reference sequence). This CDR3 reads CASSSLGGYNEQFF. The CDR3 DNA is TGTGCCAGCAGCTCCCTCGGGGGGTACAATGAGCAGTTCTTC.

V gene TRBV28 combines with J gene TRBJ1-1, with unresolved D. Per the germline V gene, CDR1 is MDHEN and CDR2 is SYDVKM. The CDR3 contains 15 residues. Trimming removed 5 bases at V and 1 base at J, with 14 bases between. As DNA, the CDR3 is TGTGCCAGCAGTCTCCCCGGCGGCCAGAACACTGAAGCTTTCTTT. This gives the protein CASSLPGGQNTEAFF.